These T cell receptor beta chains were read from a single sample in a study of CD8+ T cells in alopecia areata. Profiling relied on immunoSEQ multiplex PCR, and the TCRdb table lists in-frame clones only, not all of them. The sample has 200,000 to 250,000 clones, roughly 64% seen once. The sample in question was CD4+ T cells sorted from blood, obtained at week 4, from a patient treated with tofacitinib. The source is a human donor with alopecia areata. CDR3s leave out the opening cysteine and the closing phenylalanine or tryptophan.

V gene: TRBV12-5; J gene: TRBJ2-3; CDR3 protein: ASGLGTSGVEDTQY
V gene: TRBV19; J gene: TRBJ1-4; CDR3 protein: ASSNRPQGNDEKLF
V gene: TRBV7-9; J gene: TRBJ2-3; CDR3 protein: ASSPSTRIADTQY
V gene: TRBV29-1; J gene: TRBJ1-6; CDR3 protein: SVSQGAQNSPLH
V gene: TRBV10-3; J gene: TRBJ1-1; CDR3 protein: AISEGTGVLNTEAF
V gene: TRBV2; J gene: TRBJ1-4; CDR3 protein: ASRDSGEKLF
V gene: TRBV29-1; J gene: TRBJ2-7; CDR3 protein: SVALDGVLYEQY
V gene: TRBV29-1; J gene: TRBJ1-6; CDR3 protein: SVEGDA
V gene: TRBV7-9; J gene: TRBJ2-1; CDR3 protein: ASSRLGGTEQF
V gene: TRBV7-8; J gene: TRBJ1-1; CDR3 protein: ASSLGTPGSNTEAF
V gene: TRBV5-6; J gene: TRBJ2-1; CDR3 protein: ASSLYLNEQF
V gene: TRBV5-6; J gene: TRBJ2-4; CDR3 protein: ASSLDLEGIQY
V gene: TRBV7-9; J gene: TRBJ2-7; CDR3 protein: ASSSPEGRSSYEQY
V gene: TRBV10-2; J gene: TRBJ1-1; CDR3 protein: ASSGGNTEAF
V gene: TRBV6-5; J gene: TRBJ1-5; CDR3 protein: ASSPGAGHQPQH
V gene: TRBV10-3; J gene: TRBJ1-2; CDR3 protein: ASTDRSDGIGYGYT
V gene: TRBV5-1; J gene: TRBJ1-5; CDR3 protein: ASSLGENQPQH
V gene: TRBV27; J gene: TRBJ2-7; CDR3 protein: ASRWTGGYEQY
V gene: TRBV29-1; J gene: TRBJ2-5; CDR3 protein: SVGRRLQETQY
V gene: TRBV29-1; J gene: TRBJ1-1; CDR3 protein: SVARGDTEAF
V gene: TRBV4-3; J gene: TRBJ1-3; CDR3 protein: ASSQVQGNTIY
V gene: TRBV2; J gene: TRBJ2-5; CDR3 protein: ASSEEETQY
V gene: TRBV2; J gene: TRBJ2-5; CDR3 protein: ASRKGLAGTQETQY
V gene: TRBV29-1; J gene: TRBJ2-5; CDR3 protein: SVEGLTKETQY
V gene: TRBV7-9; J gene: TRBJ1-2; CDR3 protein: ASTPLSGYT
V gene: TRBV2; J gene: TRBJ2-3; CDR3 protein: ASSSSYTQY
V gene: TRBV11-1; J gene: TRBJ2-1; CDR3 protein: ASSGDGGPYNEQF
V gene: TRBV6-5; J gene: TRBJ1-6; CDR3 protein: ASRTWTGVGPLH
V gene: TRBV29-1; J gene: TRBJ1-2; CDR3 protein: SARQLLYGYT
V gene: TRBV19; J gene: TRBJ2-6; CDR3 protein: ASSLMPSGANVLT
V gene: TRBV30; J gene: TRBJ1-5; CDR3 protein: AWRSPGQPQH